This entry is about one T cell receptor beta chain. No antigen is known for it. This record comes from a study of identifying expanded T cells in peripheral blood. Some clones are missing from TCRdb's copy, which holds only in-frame ones; the method was immunoSEQ multiplex PCR. This table holds under 130,000 clones, approximately 90% found once. V shed 3 bases, J shed 6 bases, and the junction held 18 bases outside the gene matches. This CDR3 region has 19 residues. CDR1 is PRHDT and CDR2 is FYEKMQ in the germline V gene (reference sequence). General study points: Across healthy donors, higher total template counts meant significantly greater roughly two-week count variance. Over about two and four weeks, about 15 and 19 clones changed, versus 1.2 between replicates.

During the collection period, no donor immune events like infections were recorded. The chain carries TRBV13 and TRBJ1-5; 9 nucleotides align to TRBD1. Sequencing was performed on blood. This clonotype was obtained from a person aged 18 to 70 in good health. The DNA of the CDR3 is TGTGCCAGCAGCTTCGAGCCAGTTCTTCCGGGACAGGGTAGTCAGCCCCAGCATTTT. Its translation: CASSFEPVLPGQGSQPQHF. Full variable domain (outside the CDR3, taken from reference TRBV13 and TRBJ1-5): AAGVIQSPRHLIKEKRETATLKCYPIPRHDTVYWYQQGPGQDPQFLISFYEKMQSDKGSIPDRFSAQQFSDYHSELNMSSLELGDSALYFCASSFEPVLPGQGSQPQHFGDGTRLSIL.